This T cell receptor beta chain was sequenced for a study of cytomegalovirus exposure and HLA in healthy donors. The germline CDR1 and CDR2 sequences are MNHNS and SASEGT. J was trimmed by 5 bases and V by 3 bases; bases with no gene match: 9. The CDR3 spans 15 residues. Clones were sequenced by immunoSEQ multiplex PCR, and TCRdb holds only the in-frame ones, with some missing. This repertoire shows about 220,000 clones, 70% to 90% found once; its top ten account for about 2.7%. The clonotype originates from a woman in her late teens or twenties in good health and CMV-seronegative. The sequenced sample was PBMCs. The chain couples TRBV6-1 to TRBJ1-2, with TRBD1 matching 7 bases. The CDR3 reads CASSDGTARSYGYTF. DNA of the CDR3: TGTGCCAGCAGTGATGGGACAGCAAGGTCTTATGGCTACACCTTC.